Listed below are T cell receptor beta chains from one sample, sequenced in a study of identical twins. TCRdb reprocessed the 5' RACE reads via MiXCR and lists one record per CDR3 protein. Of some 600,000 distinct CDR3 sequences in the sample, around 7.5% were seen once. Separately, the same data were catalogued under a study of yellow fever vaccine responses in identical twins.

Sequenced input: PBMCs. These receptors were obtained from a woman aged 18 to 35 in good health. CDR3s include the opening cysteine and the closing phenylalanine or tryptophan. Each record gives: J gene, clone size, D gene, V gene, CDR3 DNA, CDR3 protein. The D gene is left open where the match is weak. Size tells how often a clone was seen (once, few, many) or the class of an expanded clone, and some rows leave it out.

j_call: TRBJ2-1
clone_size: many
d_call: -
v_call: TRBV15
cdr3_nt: TGTGCCACCAGCAGAGGTACCGGGACAAACAATGAGCAGTTCTTC
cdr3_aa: CATSRGTGTNNEQFF

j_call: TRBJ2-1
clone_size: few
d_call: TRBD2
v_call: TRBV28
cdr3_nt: TGTGCCAGCAGTTTACGTCTAGCGGGGGCCCGGCCGTACAATGAGCAGTTCTTC
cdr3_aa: CASSLRLAGARPYNEQFF

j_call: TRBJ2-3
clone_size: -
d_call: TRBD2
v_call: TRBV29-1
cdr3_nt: TGCAGCGTTTTTATACCACTAGCGGGCACAGATACGCAGTATTTT
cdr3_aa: CSVFIPLAGTDTQYF

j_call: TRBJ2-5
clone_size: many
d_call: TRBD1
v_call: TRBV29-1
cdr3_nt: TGCAGCGTTGACCGCGGGACAGGGGGCGAAGAGACCCAGTACTTC
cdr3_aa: CSVDRGTGGEETQYF

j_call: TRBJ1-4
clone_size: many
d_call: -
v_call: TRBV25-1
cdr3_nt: TGTGCCAGCAGTGAAAGGGCAGGGATGGGTGAAAAACTGTTTTTT
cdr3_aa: CASSERAGMGEKLFF

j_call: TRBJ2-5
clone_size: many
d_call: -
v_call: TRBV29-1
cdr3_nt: TGCAGCGTTGATTCGTCTAATGGAGAGACCCAGTACTTC
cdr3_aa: CSVDSSNGETQYF

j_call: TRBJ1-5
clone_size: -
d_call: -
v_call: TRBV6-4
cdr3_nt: TGTGCCAGCAGTGACACCGGGACACACCGAGAGAGATGCAATCAGCCCCAGCATTTT
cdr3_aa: CASSDTGTHRERCNQPQHF

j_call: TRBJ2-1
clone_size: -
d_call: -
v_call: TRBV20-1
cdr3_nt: TGCAGTGCTAGAGTGGAGGGCAACGAGCAGTTCTTC
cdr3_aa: CSARVEGNEQFF

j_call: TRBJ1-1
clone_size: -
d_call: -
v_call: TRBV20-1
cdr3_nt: TGCAGTGCTAGGGCGACCTCCAGTTGGAACACTGAAGCTTTCTTT
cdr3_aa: CSARATSSWNTEAFF

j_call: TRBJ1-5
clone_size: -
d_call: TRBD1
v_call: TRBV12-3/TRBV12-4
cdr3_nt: TGTGCCAGCAGTTTTCCGGGACAGGGTTTTAATCAGCCCCAGCATTTT
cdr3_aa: CASSFPGQGFNQPQHF

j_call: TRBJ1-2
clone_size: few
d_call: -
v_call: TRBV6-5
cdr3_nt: TGTGCCAGCAAGGAACAGGGCGGTGGCTACACCTTC
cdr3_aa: CASKEQGGGYTF

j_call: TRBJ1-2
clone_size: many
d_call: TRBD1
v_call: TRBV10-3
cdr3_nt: TGTGCCATCAGCATGGGACAGGCAACTATTGGCTACACCTTC
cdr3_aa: CAISMGQATIGYTF

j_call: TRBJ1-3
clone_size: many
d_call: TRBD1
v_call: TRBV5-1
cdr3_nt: TGCGCCAGCAGCGCTTCGACAGGGCGTGGAAACACCATATATTTT
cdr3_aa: CASSASTGRGNTIYF

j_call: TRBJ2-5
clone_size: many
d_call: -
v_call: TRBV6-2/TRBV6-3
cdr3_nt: TGTGCCAGCAGTTACGGTAACGGGGAGACCCAGTACTTC
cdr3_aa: CASSYGNGETQYF

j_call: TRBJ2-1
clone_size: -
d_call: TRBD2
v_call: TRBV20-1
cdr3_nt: TGCAGTGCTAGACCAAGCGGGAGCGCCTACAATGAGCAGTTCTTC
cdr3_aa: CSARPSGSAYNEQFF

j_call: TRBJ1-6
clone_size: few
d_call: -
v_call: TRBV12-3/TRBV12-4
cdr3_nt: TGTGCCAGCAATTGGGGTGCCTATAATTCACCCCTCCACTTT
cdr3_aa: CASNWGAYNSPLHF

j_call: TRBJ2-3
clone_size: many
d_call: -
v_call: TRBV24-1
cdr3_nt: TGTGCCACCAGTGATCAAACGACAGGTGTAGATACGCAGTATTTT
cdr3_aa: CATSDQTTGVDTQYF

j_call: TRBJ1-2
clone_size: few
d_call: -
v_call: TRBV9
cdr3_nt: TGTGCCAGCAGCGCCGAAGCAGGCTGGGCAGGCTATGGCTACACCTTC
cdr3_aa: CASSAEAGWAGYGYTF

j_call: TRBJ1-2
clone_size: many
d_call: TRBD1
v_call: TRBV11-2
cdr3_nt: TGTGCCACCGGGACAGCTTATGGCTACACCTTC
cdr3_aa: CATGTAYGYTF

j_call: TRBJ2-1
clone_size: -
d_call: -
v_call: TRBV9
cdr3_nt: TGTGCCAGCAGCGTCCGGCCCAGTGGGGCTTACAATGAGCAGTTCTTC
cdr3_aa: CASSVRPSGAYNEQFF

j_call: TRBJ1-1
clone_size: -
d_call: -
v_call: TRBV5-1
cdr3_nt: TGCGCCAGCAGCACGGATCCGAACACTGAAGCTTTCTTT
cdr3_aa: CASSTDPNTEAFF

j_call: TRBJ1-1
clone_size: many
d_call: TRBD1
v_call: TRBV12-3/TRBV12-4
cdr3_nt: TGTGCCAGCAGCCCTCCGGGGACAGAGAAGGCTTTCTTT
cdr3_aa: CASSPPGTEKAFF

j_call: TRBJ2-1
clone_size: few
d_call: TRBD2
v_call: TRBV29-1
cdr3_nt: TGCAGCGTCCTGACTAGCGGGAGGCGAGAGCAGTTCTTC
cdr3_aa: CSVLTSGRREQFF